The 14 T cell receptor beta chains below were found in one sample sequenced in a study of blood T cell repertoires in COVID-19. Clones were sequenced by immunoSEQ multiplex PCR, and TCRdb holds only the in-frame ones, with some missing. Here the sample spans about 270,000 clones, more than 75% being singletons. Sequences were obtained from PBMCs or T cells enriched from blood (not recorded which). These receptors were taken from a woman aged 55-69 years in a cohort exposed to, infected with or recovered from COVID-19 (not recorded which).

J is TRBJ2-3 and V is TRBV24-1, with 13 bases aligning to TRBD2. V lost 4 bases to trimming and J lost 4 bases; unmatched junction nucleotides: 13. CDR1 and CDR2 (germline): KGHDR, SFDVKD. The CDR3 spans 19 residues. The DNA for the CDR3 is TGTGCCACCAGTGACCCTACTAGCGGGAGGGCCTTTGGCGCAGATACGCAGTATTTT. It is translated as CATSDPTSGRAFGADTQYF.

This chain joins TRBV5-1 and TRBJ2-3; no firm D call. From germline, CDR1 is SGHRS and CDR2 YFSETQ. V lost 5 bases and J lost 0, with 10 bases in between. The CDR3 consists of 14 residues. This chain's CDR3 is CASRGVSSTDTQYF. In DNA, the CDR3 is TGCGCCAGCAGAGGAGTTTCTAGCACAGATACGCAGTATTTT. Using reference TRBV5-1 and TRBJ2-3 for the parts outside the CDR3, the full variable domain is KAGVTQTPRYLIKTRGQQVTLSCSPISGHRSVSWYQQTPGQGLQFLFEYFSETQRNKGNFPGRFSGRQFSNSRSEMNVSTLELGDSALYLCASRGVSSTDTQYFGPGTRLTVL.

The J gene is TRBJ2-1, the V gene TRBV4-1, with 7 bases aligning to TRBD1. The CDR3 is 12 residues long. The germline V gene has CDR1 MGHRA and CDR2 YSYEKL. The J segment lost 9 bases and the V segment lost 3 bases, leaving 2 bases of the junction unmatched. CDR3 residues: CASSHRGSEQFF. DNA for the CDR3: TGCGCCAGCAGCCACAGGGGGAGTGAGCAGTTCTTC.

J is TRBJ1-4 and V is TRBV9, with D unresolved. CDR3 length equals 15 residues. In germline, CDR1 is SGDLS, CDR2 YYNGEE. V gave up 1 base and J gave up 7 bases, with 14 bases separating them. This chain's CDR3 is CASSVKSVTPEKLFF. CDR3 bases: TGTGCCAGCAGCGTAAAGTCGGTGACTCCTGAAAAACTGTTTTTT.

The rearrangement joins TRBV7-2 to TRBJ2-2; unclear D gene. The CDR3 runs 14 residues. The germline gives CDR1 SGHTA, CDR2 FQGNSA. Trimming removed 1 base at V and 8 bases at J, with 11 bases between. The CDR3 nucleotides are TGTGCCAGCAGCTTAGTCTCCGAGATAGGGGAGCTGTTTTTT. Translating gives CASSLVSEIGELFF. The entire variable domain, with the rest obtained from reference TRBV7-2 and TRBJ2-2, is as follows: GAGVSQSPSNKVTEKGKDVELRCDPISGHTALYWYRQSLGQGLEFLIYFQGNSAPDKSGLPSDRFSAERTGGSVSTLTIQRTQQEDSAVYLCASSLVSEIGELFFGEGSRLTVL.

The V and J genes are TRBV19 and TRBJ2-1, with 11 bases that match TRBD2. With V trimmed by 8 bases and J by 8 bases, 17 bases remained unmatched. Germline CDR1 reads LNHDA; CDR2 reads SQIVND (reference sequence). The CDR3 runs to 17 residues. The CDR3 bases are TGTGCCAGTCCGATCCCGGGACTAGCGGCTTTGGGGGATGAGCAGTTCTTC. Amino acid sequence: CASPIPGLAALGDEQFF.

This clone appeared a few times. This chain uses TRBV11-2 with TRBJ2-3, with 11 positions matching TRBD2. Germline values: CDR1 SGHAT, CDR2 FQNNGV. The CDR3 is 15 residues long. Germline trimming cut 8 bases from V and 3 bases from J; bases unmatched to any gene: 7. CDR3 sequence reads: CASRPTSGRTDTQYF. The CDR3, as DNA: TGTGCCAGCCGACCTACTAGCGGGAGAACAGATACGCAGTATTTT.

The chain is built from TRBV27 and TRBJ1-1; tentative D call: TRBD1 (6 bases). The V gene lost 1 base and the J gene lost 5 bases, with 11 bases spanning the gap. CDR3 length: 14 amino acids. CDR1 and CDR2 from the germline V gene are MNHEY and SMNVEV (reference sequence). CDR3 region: CASSLLTGRTEAFF. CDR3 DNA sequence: TGTGCCAGCAGTTTATTAACAGGGAGAACTGAAGCTTTCTTT.

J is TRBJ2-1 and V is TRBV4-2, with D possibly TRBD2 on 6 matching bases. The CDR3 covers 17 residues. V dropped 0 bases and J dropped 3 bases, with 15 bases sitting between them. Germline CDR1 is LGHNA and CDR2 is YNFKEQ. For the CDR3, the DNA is TGTGCCAGCAGCCAAGATGTAATCGGGAGAATCTACAATGAGCAGTTCTTC. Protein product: CASSQDVIGRIYNEQFF.

The CDR3 coding sequence is TGTGCCAGCAGCGCTAAATCGGGACAGAGATATTCACCCCTCCACTTT. Amino acids: CASSAKSGQRYSPLHF. The chain has TRBV9 and TRBJ1-6; 7 bases fit TRBD1. This CDR3 is built from 16 residues. The junction had 11 bases not matched to a gene; V was cut back by 3 bases and J by 8 bases. Germline V lookup: CDR1 SGDLS, CDR2 YYNGEE.

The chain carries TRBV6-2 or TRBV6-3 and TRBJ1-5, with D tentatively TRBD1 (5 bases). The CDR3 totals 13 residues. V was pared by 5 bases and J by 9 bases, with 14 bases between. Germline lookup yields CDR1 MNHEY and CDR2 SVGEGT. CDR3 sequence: CASSVGRQGPQHF. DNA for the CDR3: TGTGCCAGCAGTGTCGGCAGGCAGGGGCCCCAGCATTTT.

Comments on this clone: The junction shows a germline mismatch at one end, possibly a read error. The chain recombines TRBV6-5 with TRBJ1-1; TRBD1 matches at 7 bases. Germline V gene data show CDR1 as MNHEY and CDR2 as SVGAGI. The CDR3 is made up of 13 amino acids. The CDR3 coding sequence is TGTGCCAGCAGTTACGTGTGGGGGACAGAGGATCCTTTT. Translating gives CASSYVWGTEDPF.

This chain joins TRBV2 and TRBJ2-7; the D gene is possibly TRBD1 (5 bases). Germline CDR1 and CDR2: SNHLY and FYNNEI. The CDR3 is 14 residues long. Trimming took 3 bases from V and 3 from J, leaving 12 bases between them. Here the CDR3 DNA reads TGTGCCAGCAGTGAGGGGCAGGCCTTCTACGAGCAGTACTTC. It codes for CASSEGQAFYEQYF.

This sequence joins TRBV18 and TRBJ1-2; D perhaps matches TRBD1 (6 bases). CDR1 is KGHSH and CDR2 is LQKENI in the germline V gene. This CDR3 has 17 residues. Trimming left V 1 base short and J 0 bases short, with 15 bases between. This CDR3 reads CASSPLGQSISNYGYTF. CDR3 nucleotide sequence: TGTGCCAGCTCACCACTAGGACAGTCTATTTCTAACTATGGCTACACCTTC.